The 18 T cell receptor beta chains below were found in one sample sequenced in a study of T cell responses to AZD1222 COVID-19 vaccine. Sequencing used immunoSEQ multiplex PCR; TCRdb keeps in-frame clones, though not all of them. The sample consists of approximately 50,000 clones, about 88% of them appearing once. Sequencing was performed on peripheral blood, taken 28 days after the second AZD1222 dose. The receptors here all came from an adult who received the AZD1222 COVID-19 vaccine.

This sequence joins TRBV4-3 and TRBJ2-7; TRBD2 agrees at 8 bases. V shed 0 bases and J 5 bases; nucleotides not matched to a gene: 12. Germline CDR1 LGHNA, CDR2 YSLEER. CDR3 size: 17 residues. CDR3 coding DNA: TGCGCCAGCAGCCAAGAACGGGTAGGGACTAGTGGTCACGAGCAGTACTTC. Translating it yields CASSQERVGTSGHEQYF.

The rearrangement uses TRBV25-1 and TRBJ1-2; no reliable D call. Germline loops: CDR1 MGHDK, CDR2 SYGVNS. V was shortened by 0 bases and J by 7 bases, with 12 bases between the two germline ends. CDR3 size: 14 residues. CDR3 amino acids: CASSEYRGEAGYTF. CDR3 bases: TGTGCCAGCAGTGAATACCGGGGAGAAGCTGGCTACACCTTC.

The V call is TRBV5-1, the J call TRBJ2-1, with TRBD1 matching 12 bases. Germline V gene lookup returns CDR1 SGHRS and CDR2 YFSETQ. J was trimmed by 0 bases and V by 5 bases; bases with no gene match: 9. The CDR3 runs 18 residues. CDR3 sequence reads: CASSSGTGGIDSYNEQFF. In DNA form, the CDR3 reads TGCGCCAGCAGTTCCGGGACAGGGGGCATTGACTCCTACAATGAGCAGTTCTTC.

This clone was seen more than once but under ten times. The chain employs TRBV19 and TRBJ2-7, with D unresolved. CDR1 is LNHDA, CDR2 SQIVND, per germline (reference sequence). The V end was cut by 4 bases, the J end by 0 bases, with 13 bases between. The CDR3 spans 15 residues. Here the CDR3 DNA reads TGTGCCAGTAGTACCCCACAGAGTTACTCCTACGAGCAGTACTTC. Amino acid sequence: CASSTPQSYSYEQYF.

The chain couples TRBV19 to TRBJ2-2; tentative D call: TRBD1 (6 bases). This CDR3 contains 15 residues. Germline CDR1 and CDR2: LNHDA and SQIVND (reference sequence). Trimming shortened V by 0 bases and J by 5 bases, and 10 bases separated the two germline ends. CDR3: CASSIDGQGTGELFF. The DNA for the CDR3 is TGTGCCAGTAGTATAGATGGTCAGGGGACCGGGGAGCTGTTTTTT.

The rearrangement links TRBV9 to TRBJ2-7, with TRBD1 matching 7 bases. J gave up 10 bases and V 0 bases, and 13 bases lay outside the gene matches. This CDR3 has 15 amino acids. Germline CDR1 reads SGDLS; CDR2 reads YYNGEE. The CDR3 reads CASSVVKTGPPLQYF. DNA of the CDR3: TGTGCCAGCAGCGTAGTAAAGACAGGGCCCCCCCTACAGTACTTC.

The chain employs TRBV19 and TRBJ1-1; D unclear. Germline V lookup: CDR1 LNHDA, CDR2 SQIVND (reference sequence). The V end was cut by 4 bases, the J end by 4 bases, with 10 bases between. The CDR3 runs to 13 residues. Written as DNA, the CDR3 is TGTGCCAGTAGTACTCAACTGGGCACTGAAGCTTTCTTT. Its protein product is CASSTQLGTEAFF.

V usage is TRBV12-3 or TRBV12-4 and J usage is TRBJ1-2; D is ambiguous. The V end lost 2 bases, the J end lost 3 bases, and 7 bases lay between the germline ends. The CDR3 contains 13 residues. The CDR3 nucleotides read TGTGCCAGCAGTTTAAATACTCACTATGGCTACACCTTC. It yields the protein CASSLNTHYGYTF.

The chain has TRBV19 and TRBJ2-7, with 7 bases aligning to TRBD1. V lost 8 bases to trimming and J lost 2 bases; unmatched junction nucleotides: 9. CDR3 length: 14 residues. Germline CDR1 and CDR2: LNHDA and SQIVND (reference sequence). CDR3 amino acids: CASGPGQPTYEQYF. The CDR3 nucleotides read TGTGCCAGTGGCCCGGGACAGCCAACCTACGAGCAGTACTTC.

Written as DNA, the CDR3 is TGTGCCAGCAGCCCGACAGGCTGGGATGAAAAACTGTTTTTT. Protein sequence: CASSPTGWDEKLFF. The chain recombines TRBV14 with TRBJ1-4; maybe TRBD1 (6 bases). The V end was cut by 4 bases, the J end by 6 bases, with 12 bases between. The CDR3 extends over 14 amino acids. The germline V gene has CDR1 SGHDN and CDR2 FVKESK.

The chain has TRBV3-1 (or the pseudogene TRBV3-2) and TRBJ2-5; the D is unclear. Germline CDR1 LGHDT, CDR2 YNNKEL (reference sequence). V gave up 1 base and J gave up 0 bases, with 3 bases separating them. The CDR3 contains 13 residues. CDR3 region: CASSQADQETQYF. The CDR3 region has the DNA TGTGCCAGCAGCCAAGCCGACCAAGAGACCCAGTACTTC.

V gene TRBV14 combines with J gene TRBJ1-6; possible D gene TRBD1, 6 bases. Germline CDR1 is SGHDN and CDR2 is FVKESK. CDR3 length: 15 amino acids. Trimming took off 1 base at V and 11 bases at J, with 15 bases between the two ends. The chain's CDR3 is CASSQAFGRGTPLHF. CDR3 coding DNA: TGTGCCAGCAGCCAAGCCTTCGGCAGGGGTACACCCCTCCACTTT.

This clone was observed a handful of times. The chain uses TRBV18 and TRBJ1-5, with D possibly matching TRBD1 (6 bases). V dropped 6 bases and J dropped 3 bases, with 12 bases sitting between them. Germline lookup yields CDR1 KGHSH and CDR2 LQKENI. This CDR3 is built from 14 residues. CDR3 in amino acids: CASSEQGNNQPQHF. The CDR3 nucleotides read TGTGCCAGCTCCGAACAGGGAAACAATCAGCCCCAGCATTTT.

The chain combines TRBV11-2 with TRBJ1-1, with unresolved D. This CDR3 contains 14 residues. The V gene's germline CDR1 is SGHAT and CDR2 FQNNGV. Trimming removed 2 bases from V and 1 base from J, with 8 bases in between. The CDR3: CASSLRVKNTEAFF. CDR3 coding DNA: TGTGCCAGCAGCTTAAGGGTAAAGAACACTGAAGCTTTCTTT.

V usage is TRBV5-1 and J usage is TRBJ2-1; possibly TRBD1 for D (6 bases). There are 17 residues in the CDR3. Between the trimmed V and J ends, which lost 4 bases and 1 base, there was a span of 18 bases. Germline V gives CDR1 SGHRS, CDR2 YFSETQ. The CDR3 coding sequence is TGCGCCAGCAGCAAACGACGTACAGGGCTTTCCTACAATGAGCAGTTCTTC. It encodes CASSKRRTGLSYNEQFF.

This clone was seen once. The rearrangement links TRBV7-3 to TRBJ1-1; D call uncertain. Germline V gene sequence: CDR1 SGHTA, CDR2 FQGTGA. The length of the CDR3 is 13 residues. The V end was cut by 5 bases, the J end by 1 base, with 8 bases between. In DNA form, the CDR3 reads TGTGCCAGCAGCCCCCGTCCGAACACTGAAGCTTTCTTT. This gives the protein CASSPRPNTEAFF.

V and J are TRBV29-1 and TRBJ2-2, with D uncertain. Germline V lookup: CDR1 SQVTM, CDR2 ANQGSEA. The ends were cut back, 5 bases at V and 4 bases at J, with 17 bases in the middle. The length of the CDR3 is 15 residues. CDR3 region: CSVLGRTSGTGELFF. The CDR3, as DNA: TGCAGCGTTCTAGGCAGGACCTCGGGCACCGGGGAGCTGTTTTTT.

V is TRBV7-2 and J is TRBJ1-1; TRBD1 aligns across 9 bases. The length of the CDR3 is 16 residues. With 1 base clipped from V and 5 bases from J, the junction kept 8 bases outside the gene matches. CDR1 is SGHTA, CDR2 FQGNSA, per germline. The chain's CDR3 is CASSLGFHRGLTEAFF. DNA of the CDR3: TGTGCCAGCAGCTTAGGGTTCCACAGGGGGCTGACTGAAGCTTTCTTT.